This T cell receptor beta chain was sequenced for a study of blood T cell repertoires in COVID-19. Across the whole study: In each case, the material was cDNA or gDNA derived from T cells, B-cell-depleted T cells, or PBMCs.

The assay was immunoSEQ multiplex PCR, and TCRdb's table has in-frame clones only and misses some. The sample includes some 190,000 clones, roughly 91% seen only once; the top ten take 4% to 5%. The germline gives CDR1 LGHDT, CDR2 YNNKEL (reference sequence). This CDR3 contains 12 residues. With V trimmed by 8 bases and J by 3 bases, 2 bases remained unmatched. The rearrangement uses TRBV3-1 (or the pseudogene TRBV3-2) and TRBJ1-1, with 8 bases aligning to TRBD1. The source material was peripheral blood. The receptor was derived from a human donor in a cohort sampled during active COVID-19. CDR3 nucleotides: TGTGCCAGCTCGGACAGGGACACTGAAGCTTTCTTT. Amino acids: CASSDRDTEAFF.